These 14 T cell receptor beta chains were sequenced from one sample in a study of T-cell reconstitution after alpha-beta-depleted transplantation in children. Unique molecular identifiers were incorporated during preparation of the TCRbeta library. TCRdb recomputed calls from the PCR reads with MiXCR, one row per CDR3 protein. The sample lists around 580,000 distinct CDR3 sequences; 23% were seen once. The starting material was PBMCs, mostly from graft donor cells, obtained 360 days after TCRalphabeta/CD19-depleted stem cell transplant. Receptors originate from a boy less than two years old who had a stem cell transplant for acute myeloid leukemia, so the T cells may come from the graft donor.

This clonotype was found a few times. This rearrangement joins TRBV5-6 to TRBJ2-7; D unclear. The germline CDR1 and CDR2 sequences are SGHDT and YYEEEE. This CDR3 contains 14 residues. Trimming pared 4 bases from V and 3 bases from J, leaving 14 bases between. DNA for the CDR3: TGTGCCAGCAGCCTTTCCCGAAATGACTACGAGCAGTACGTC. This translates into CASSLSRNDYEQYV.

This clonotype was counted at least ten times. J is TRBJ2-6 and V is TRBV9, with D hard to call. V shed 2 bases and J shed 3 bases, with 15 bases lying between them. CDR1 is SGDLS, CDR2 YYNGEE, per germline. There are 17 residues in the CDR3. CDR3 coding DNA: TGTGCCAGCAGCGTCGATGTCACAGCGTTTGGGGCCAACGTCCTGACTTTC. Residues: CASSVDVTAFGANVLTF.

The chain is built from TRBV12-3 or TRBV12-4 and TRBJ2-5; 8 bases match TRBD2. With V trimmed by 6 bases and J by 5 bases, 14 bases remained unmatched. The CDR3 has 16 residues. The CDR3 reads CASSRSGTRLGETQYF. DNA for the CDR3: TGTGCCAGCAGCCGCTCCGGGACTAGATTAGGGGAGACCCAGTACTTC.

The sample holds many counts of this clonotype. The V gene is TRBV12-3 or TRBV12-4, the J gene TRBJ1-2, with 9 positions matching TRBD1. Unmatched junction bases numbered 4, after V lost 5 bases and J lost 6 bases. CDR3 size: 13 residues. The DNA for the CDR3 is TGTGCCAGCAGTCTGGGACAGGGCAATGGCTACACCTTC. This encodes CASSLGQGNGYTF.

This clonotype occurred many times. V usage is TRBV29-1 and J usage is TRBJ2-7; no clear D gene. V lost 6 bases and J 4 bases, leaving 13 bases between the germline ends. This CDR3 has 12 residues. From germline, CDR1 is SQVTM and CDR2 ANQGSEA. The CDR3: CSVSGSLYEQYF. CDR3 sequence (DNA): TGCAGCGTCTCCGGGTCCTTATACGAGCAGTACTTC.

The CDR3 is CASSLSPSGAAHTDTQYF. The CDR3 DNA is TGTGCCAGCAGCTTATCCCCCTCAGGGGCGGCGCACACAGATACGCAGTATTTT. J is TRBJ2-3 and V is TRBV7-3, with a tentative D call TRBD1 (6 bases). The germline gives CDR1 SGHTA, CDR2 FQGTGA. Trimming took 2 bases from V and 2 from J, leaving 20 bases between them. The CDR3 consists of 18 residues.

The gene calls are TRBV7-2 and TRBJ2-5, with D tentatively TRBD2 (6 bases). Germline CDR1 and CDR2: SGHTA and FQGNSA. The CDR3 is 13 amino acids. The V and J ends lost 7 bases and 3 bases respectively, with 12 bases between them. The CDR3 sequence: CASTYRREETQYF. In DNA form, the CDR3 reads TGTGCCAGCACCTACAGGAGGGAAGAGACCCAGTACTTC.

This clonotype came up many times. The V call is TRBV28, the J call TRBJ1-5, with 10 nucleotides matching TRBD1. The CDR3 has 14 amino acids. The V segment lost 6 bases and the J segment 8 bases; nucleotides outside the gene matches: 7. CDR1 is MDHEN, CDR2 SYDVKM, per germline. Here the CDR3 reads CASSMDRGRKPQHF. The DNA for the CDR3 is TGTGCCAGCAGCATGGACAGGGGGAGAAAGCCCCAGCATTTT.

The J gene is TRBJ2-7, the V gene TRBV11-2, with 7 bases that match TRBD1. This CDR3 region has 18 residues. With 5 bases clipped from V and 1 base from J, the junction kept 17 bases outside the gene matches. Germline CDR1 and CDR2: SGHAT and FQNNGV. The CDR3 reads CASSEYTTRDSPSYEQYV. The DNA for the CDR3 is TGTGCCAGCAGCGAGTACACGACCCGGGACAGCCCTTCCTACGAGCAGTACGTC.

This chain connects TRBV6-5 to TRBJ2-7; a weak D match, TRBD1 (6 bases). Looked up from germline, CDR1 is MNHEY and CDR2 is SVGAGI. Trimming took off 2 bases at V and 0 bases at J, with 14 bases between the two ends. CDR3 length: 16 amino acids. The CDR3 region is CASSYPDRSSSYEQYF. CDR3 bases: TGTGCCAGCAGTTACCCCGACAGGTCGAGCTCCTACGAGCAGTACTTC.

CDR3 nucleotides: TGTGCCAGCAGCTTAGTTCGGGGGGCGTCGGTGGGAGATACGCAGTATTTT. Its protein is CASSLVRGASVGDTQYF. The chain joins TRBV7-2 to TRBJ2-3; D possibly corresponds to TRBD2 (7 bases). V lost 1 base and J lost 5, with 19 bases in between. The CDR3 consists of 17 residues. Germline assignment: CDR1 SGHTA and CDR2 FQGNSA.

This clonotype appeared many times. J is TRBJ1-2 and V is TRBV12-3 or TRBV12-4, with 10 bases fitting TRBD1. Trimming removed 6 bases from V and 6 bases from J; junction bases left unmatched: 10. The CDR3 loop spans 15 amino acids. This CDR3 reads CASSEGQGTSNGYTF. CDR3 nucleotides: TGTGCCAGCAGCGAGGGACAGGGGACCTCAAATGGCTACACCTTC.

This chain joins TRBV6-1 and TRBJ2-1; 11 nucleotides line up with TRBD2. V shed 5 bases, J shed 5 bases, and the junction held 2 bases outside the gene matches. This CDR3 is 14 amino acids long. In germline, CDR1 is MNHNS, CDR2 SASEGT. Here the CDR3 DNA reads TGTGCCAGCAGTAGACTAGCGGGGAACAATGAGCAGTTCTTC. Its translation: CASSRLAGNNEQFF.

V and J are TRBV29-1 and TRBJ1-1, with a tentative D call TRBD1 (5 bases). The CDR3 contains 12 residues. Germline V gene data show CDR1 as SQVTM and CDR2 as ANQGSEA. Between the trimmed V and J ends, which lost 0 bases and 10 bases, there was a span of 12 bases. In nucleotides, the CDR3 is TGCAGCGTTGAAGATTCCAGGGTGGTAGCTTTCTTT. It translates to CSVEDSRVVAFF.